A single sample is the source of the 31 T cell receptor beta chains below, sequenced in a study of T cell responses to AZD1222 COVID-19 vaccine. Produced via immunoSEQ multiplex PCR; TCRdb's table is partial and in-frame only. The repertoire holds about 150,000 clones, with less than 90% as singletons. The source was peripheral blood, collected on day 0 of MenACWY control vaccination. Receptors were obtained from an adult in good health.

The rearrangement links TRBV5-8 to TRBJ1-4, with TRBD1 as a possible D gene (5 bases). The V end lost 4 bases, the J end lost 3 bases, and 13 bases lay between the germline ends. This CDR3 comprises 15 residues. Germline lookup yields CDR1 SGHTS and CDR2 YDEGEE. CDR3 in DNA: TGTGCCAGCAGCACGACCGGGGGAGCTAATGAAAAACTGTTTTTT. Translated: CASSTTGGANEKLFF.

The rearrangement uses TRBV28 and TRBJ2-1, with D maybe TRBD2 (7 bases). Trimming pared 10 bases from V and 9 bases from J, leaving 22 bases between. CDR3 length: 14 amino acids. Germline values: CDR1 MDHEN, CDR2 SYDVKM. In DNA, the CDR3 is TGTGCCACCACGGAAGGGGGGGCAGAGGGTGAGCAGTTCTTC. Protein: CATTEGGAEGEQFF.

The chain is built from TRBV5-1 and TRBJ1-5; 11 bases are shared with TRBD1. This CDR3 has 15 residues. The germline V gene encodes CDR1 SGHRS and CDR2 YFSETQ. V lost 5 bases, J lost 4 bases, and 5 bases stayed unmatched. CDR3 nucleotide sequence: TGCGCCAGCAGACCGGGGACAGGGGGAAATCAGCCCCAGCATTTT. Its protein is CASRPGTGGNQPQHF.

The chain carries TRBV5-8 and TRBJ2-3, with D maybe TRBD2 (5 bases). The CDR3 has 15 amino acids. Trimming pared 5 bases from V and 0 bases from J, leaving 13 bases between. The germline V gene encodes CDR1 SGHTS and CDR2 YDEGEE. In DNA form, the CDR3 reads TGTGCCAGCAGTCGCTCGGGGTATAGCACAGATACGCAGTATTTT. This sequence encodes CASSRSGYSTDTQYF.

The chain has TRBV5-6 and TRBJ2-7; the match to TRBD2 covers 7 bases. The germline V gene has CDR1 SGHDT and CDR2 YYEEEE. J gave up 2 bases and V 2 bases, and 7 bases lay outside the gene matches. The CDR3 loop spans 15 amino acids. CDR3 in amino acids: CASSLGAGDTYEQYF. CDR3 coding DNA: TGTGCCAGCAGCTTAGGGGCGGGAGACACCTACGAGCAGTACTTC.

J is TRBJ1-1 and V is TRBV6-5; D is undetermined. The CDR3 spans 14 residues. Germline CDR1 and CDR2: MNHEY and SVGAGI. V was cut by 8 bases and J by 2 bases, with 15 bases left in between. The CDR3, as DNA: TGTGCCAGCTCATCCGGGCAGGTAAACACTGAAGCTTTCTTT. As protein: CASSSGQVNTEAFF.

The CDR3 protein is CASSYGQGRQETQYF. Here the CDR3 DNA reads TGTGCCAGCAGCTATGGACAGGGGAGGCAAGAGACCCAGTACTTC. V gene TRBV5-6 combines with J gene TRBJ2-5; 9 bases match TRBD1. Losses at the gene ends were 3 bases for V and 2 bases for J; bases not matched to a gene: 5. The CDR3 spans 15 residues. Germline values: CDR1 SGHDT, CDR2 YYEEEE. The variable domain in full, with the rest retrieved from reference TRBV5-6 and TRBJ2-5, is DAGVTQSPTHLIKTRGQQVTLRCSPKSGHDTVSWYQQALGQGPQFIFQYYEEEERQRGNFPDRFSGHQFPNYSSELNVNALLLGDSALYLCASSYGQGRQETQYFGPGTRLLVL.

The chain links TRBV6-6 to TRBJ2-1; 8 bases match TRBD2. The CDR3 has 17 residues. Germline V gives CDR1 MNHNY, CDR2 SVGAGI (reference sequence). After removal of 5 bases from V and 2 bases from J, the junction contained 11 bases not matched to a gene. CDR3 bases: TGTGCCAGCAGTCGCGGACTAGCCCGGCTGGCCTACAATGAGCAGTTCTTC. As protein: CASSRGLARLAYNEQFF.

This chain uses TRBV10-3 with TRBJ2-5; TRBD1 is a possible D gene (6 bases). The CDR3 covers 16 residues. Trimming removed 10 bases at V and 0 bases at J, with 21 bases between. Germline V gives CDR1 ENHRY, CDR2 SYGVKD. In DNA form, the CDR3 reads TGTGCCACGCTCAAAGGTCCAACAGGGTACCAAGAGACCCAGTACTTC. Translating gives CATLKGPTGYQETQYF.

Only a few counts were recorded for this clone. The rearrangement uses TRBV29-1 and TRBJ1-1; D may be TRBD1 (6 bases). Deletions cut 7 bases from V and 4 bases from J, with 19 bases between. CDR3 length: 14 amino acids. Germline V lookup: CDR1 SQVTM, CDR2 ANQGSEA. In nucleotides, the CDR3 is TGCAGCGCTGCGGGGGCAGGGGATGGCACTGAAGCTTTCTTT. Its protein is CSAAGAGDGTEAFF.

The J gene is TRBJ1-1, the V gene TRBV29-1; D ambiguous. Trimming pared 4 bases from V and 4 bases from J, leaving 13 bases between. Germline CDR1 and CDR2: SQVTM and ANQGSEA. This CDR3 contains 13 residues. In nucleotides, the CDR3 is TGCAGCGTTGTGGTTAAAGCGGGCACTGAAGCTTTCTTT. It translates to CSVVVKAGTEAFF.

V is TRBV29-1 and J is TRBJ2-7, with 7 bases identical to TRBD2. The junction had 5 bases not matched to a gene; V was cut back by 3 bases and J by 0 bases. The CDR3 covers 14 residues. CDR1 and CDR2 from the germline V gene are SQVTM and ANQGSEA. The CDR3 loop reads CSVEGGESSYEQYF. CDR3 DNA sequence: TGCAGCGTTGAGGGGGGGGAAAGCTCCTACGAGCAGTACTTC.

The chain employs TRBV12-3 or TRBV12-4 and TRBJ2-3; TRBD2 agrees at 9 bases. Germline trimming cut 10 bases from V and 4 bases from J; bases unmatched to any gene: 6. The CDR3 runs to 13 residues. CDR3 DNA: TGTGCCACCAGGGGCGGGGGGGCAGATACGCAGTATTTT. Translated: CATRGGGADTQYF.

The rearrangement joins TRBV7-7 to TRBJ2-2, with unresolved D. Germline lookup yields CDR1 SSHAT and CDR2 FNYEAQ (reference sequence). Trimming pared 5 bases from V and 1 base from J, leaving 14 bases between. The CDR3 consists of 16 residues. CDR3 residues: CASSASGGQNTGELFF. The CDR3, as DNA: TGTGCCAGCAGCGCCTCGGGCGGCCAGAACACCGGGGAGCTGTTTTTT.

The rearrangement joins TRBV19 to TRBJ1-4; 7 bases are a match to TRBD1. V lost 1 base, J lost 4 bases, and 3 bases stayed unmatched. CDR3 length equals 15 residues. CDR1 LNHDA and CDR2 SQIVND come from the germline V gene (reference sequence). This CDR3 reads CASSIADRFNEKLFF. CDR3 nucleotide sequence: TGTGCCAGTAGTATAGCGGACAGGTTTAATGAAAAACTGTTTTTT.

This sequence joins TRBV24-1 and TRBJ1-5; 7 nucleotides line up with TRBD1. V shed 9 bases and J 3 bases; nucleotides not matched to a gene: 7. The CDR3 covers 14 residues. Per germline, CDR1 KGHDR and CDR2 SFDVKD. CDR3 in amino acids: CATQGVSANQPQHF. The CDR3 nucleotides read TGTGCCACCCAGGGGGTAAGCGCCAATCAGCCCCAGCATTTT.

This chain uses TRBV12-3 or TRBV12-4 with TRBJ1-3; no firm D call. V was clipped by 5 bases and J by 2 bases, with 7 bases between them. CDR3 length equals 13 residues. The CDR3 region has the DNA TGTGCCAGCAGTCTACCACCTGGAAACACCATATATTTT. Translated, it gives CASSLPPGNTIYF.

This clone is a singleton in its sample. The CDR3 loop is CASSFVTAYNEQFF. The DNA for the CDR3 is TGCGCCAGCAGCTTCGTGACAGCCTACAATGAGCAGTTCTTC. The V call is TRBV5-1, the J call TRBJ2-1; TRBD1 is a possible D gene (5 bases). Trimming removed 2 bases at V and 2 bases at J, with 8 bases between. The CDR3 spans 14 residues. CDR1 and CDR2 (germline): SGHRS, YFSETQ. Full variable domain (missing parts from reference TRBV5-1 and TRBJ2-1): KAGVTQTPRYLIKTRGQQVTLSCSPISGHRSVSWYQQTPGQGLQFLFEYFSETQRNKGNFPGRFSGRQFSNSRSEMNVSTLELGDSALYLCASSFVTAYNEQFFGPGTRLTVL.

The V gene is TRBV27, the J gene TRBJ2-5; TRBD2 aligns across 8 bases. The germline gives CDR1 MNHEY, CDR2 SMNVEV (reference sequence). The CDR3 totals 14 residues. V gave up 6 bases and J gave up 5 bases; unmatched junction bases: 8. The CDR3 protein is CASRAAGAGETQYF. CDR3 sequence (DNA): TGTGCCAGCAGGGCAGCGGGGGCCGGGGAGACCCAGTACTTC.

The rearrangement uses TRBV5-1 and TRBJ2-2, with a possible D match to TRBD1 (6 bases). The CDR3 runs 15 residues. V was pared by 0 bases and J by 5 bases, with 11 bases between. Germline V CDR1 and CDR2: SGHRS, YFSETQ. This chain's CDR3 is CASSLEPGVTGELFF. In nucleotides, the CDR3 is TGCGCCAGCAGCTTGGAACCAGGGGTAACCGGGGAGCTGTTTTTT.

The J gene is TRBJ1-1, the V gene TRBV2, with D possibly being TRBD1 (6 bases). The CDR3 has 13 amino acids. Trimming cost V 8 bases and J 4 bases, with 14 bases left between them. Looked up from germline, CDR1 is SNHLY and CDR2 is FYNNEI. CDR3 sequence: CASLQGIGTEAFF. DNA of the CDR3: TGTGCCAGCCTACAGGGAATCGGCACTGAAGCTTTCTTT.

The CDR3 here is CASSLRGRLNEQFF. The CDR3 DNA reads as TGTGCCAGCAGCCTCAGGGGGCGGCTCAATGAGCAGTTCTTC. This chain joins TRBV7-2 and TRBJ2-1, with 8 bases that match TRBD1. V was pared by 5 bases and J by 6 bases, with 6 bases of the junction left unmatched. CDR1 is SGHTA and CDR2 is FQGNSA in the germline V gene. The CDR3 is 14 residues long.

The chain uses TRBV24-1 and TRBJ1-3, with D possibly being TRBD1 (5 bases). From germline, CDR1 is KGHDR and CDR2 SFDVKD. The V and J ends lost 3 bases and 0 bases respectively, with 5 bases between them. The CDR3 loop spans 14 amino acids. Here the CDR3 DNA reads TGTGCCACCAGTGATAGGGGCTCTGGAAACACCATATATTTT. It codes for CATSDRGSGNTIYF.

The chain recombines TRBV30 with TRBJ1-1; D remains unclear. V lost 3 bases to trimming and J lost 0 bases, with 8 bases between them. Germline loops: CDR1 GTSNPN, CDR2 SVGIG (reference sequence). The CDR3 has 13 residues. CDR3 residues: CAWSLRVNTEAFF. Written as DNA, the CDR3 is TGTGCCTGGAGCTTGCGGGTGAACACTGAAGCTTTCTTT.

This sequence joins TRBV10-3 and TRBJ2-5, with 10 bases identical to TRBD2. Germline CDR1 is ENHRY and CDR2 is SYGVKD. With V trimmed by 6 bases and J by 0 bases, 4 bases remained unmatched. The CDR3 runs to 15 residues. The CDR3 loop reads CAISQLAGDQETQYF. The CDR3 region has the DNA TGTGCCATCAGCCAGCTAGCGGGGGACCAAGAGACCCAGTACTTC.

The rearrangement joins TRBV19 to TRBJ1-4; 7 bases map to TRBD1. This CDR3 spans 14 amino acids. V shed 5 bases and J 5 bases; nucleotides not matched to a gene: 5. The germline V gene encodes CDR1 LNHDA and CDR2 SQIVND (reference sequence). The CDR3 sequence is CASSPGQFNEKLFF. CDR3 in DNA: TGTGCCAGTAGTCCGGGACAGTTCAATGAAAAACTGTTTTTT.

The rearrangement uses TRBV15 and TRBJ2-3, with 7 bases identical to TRBD2. Per germline, CDR1 LNHNV and CDR2 YYDKDF (reference sequence). With 8 bases clipped from V and 2 bases from J, the junction kept 7 bases outside the gene matches. This CDR3 contains 14 residues. The CDR3 protein is CATAFGTNTDTQYF. For the CDR3, the DNA is TGTGCCACCGCATTCGGGACTAACACAGATACGCAGTATTTT.

The chain links TRBV6-5 to TRBJ1-1; 7 nucleotides line up with TRBD1. CDR1 is MNHEY and CDR2 is SVGAGI in the germline V gene. The V and J ends lost 6 bases and 0 bases, in that order; junction bases with no gene match: 4. The CDR3 length is 14 residues. The CDR3 is CASRPQGMNTEAFF. The CDR3, as DNA: TGTGCCAGCAGACCACAGGGGATGAACACTGAAGCTTTCTTT.

The chain recombines TRBV5-4 with TRBJ2-2; 7 bases fit TRBD2. Germline V gives CDR1 SGHNT, CDR2 YYREEE (reference sequence). Losses at the gene ends were 4 bases for V and 5 bases for J; bases not matched to a gene: 8. This CDR3 is 15 amino acids long. In nucleotides, the CDR3 is TGTGCCAGCAGCATGATAGCGGGTGTAACCGGGGAGCTGTTTTTT. Encoded protein: CASSMIAGVTGELFF.

This chain uses TRBV24-1 with TRBJ2-1; D possibly corresponds to TRBD2 (6 bases). The V gene's germline CDR1 is KGHDR and CDR2 SFDVKD. The germline V and J ends were trimmed by 1 base and 10 bases, with 10 bases remaining between them. This CDR3 has 13 amino acids. The CDR3 DNA reads TGTGCCACCAGTGATTTTAGTCGGGGGGAGCAGTTCTTC. This gives the protein CATSDFSRGEQFF.

The chain uses TRBV27 and TRBJ2-3; 9 bases map to TRBD2. Germline V CDR1 and CDR2: MNHEY, SMNVEV (reference sequence). Germline trimming cut 6 bases from V and 0 bases from J; bases unmatched to any gene: 10. The CDR3 runs to 17 residues. The CDR3 bases are TGTGCCAGCAGGGGAGGGGGGACTAGCCAAAGCACAGATACGCAGTATTTT. Protein product: CASRGGGTSQSTDTQYF.